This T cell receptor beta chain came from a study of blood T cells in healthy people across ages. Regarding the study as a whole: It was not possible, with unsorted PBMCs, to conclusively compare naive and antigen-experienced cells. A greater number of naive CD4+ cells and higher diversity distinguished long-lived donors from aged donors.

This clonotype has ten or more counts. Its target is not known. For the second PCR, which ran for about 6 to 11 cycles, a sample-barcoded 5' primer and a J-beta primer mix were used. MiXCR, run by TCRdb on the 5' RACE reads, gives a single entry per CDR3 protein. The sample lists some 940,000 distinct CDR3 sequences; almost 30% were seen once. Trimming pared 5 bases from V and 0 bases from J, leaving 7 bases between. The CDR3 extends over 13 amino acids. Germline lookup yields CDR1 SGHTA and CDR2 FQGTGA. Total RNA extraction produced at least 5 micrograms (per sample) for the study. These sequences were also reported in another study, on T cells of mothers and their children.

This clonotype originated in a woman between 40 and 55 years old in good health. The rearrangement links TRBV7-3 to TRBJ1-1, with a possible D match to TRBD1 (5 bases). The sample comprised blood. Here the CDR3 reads CASSPQVNTEAFF. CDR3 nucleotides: TGTGCCAGCAGCCCACAGGTGAACACTGAAGCTTTCTTT.